This T cell receptor (beta chain) appears in the sequencing data of a study of blood T cell repertoires in COVID-19. The overall study: T cells, B-cell-depleted T cells, or PBMCs supplied cDNA or gDNA.

Everyone who took part was roughly 18 to 95 years old, and they came from about two dozen US areas. Participants had their cohort set by participant-reported clinical history. Original methodology: Reference gene primer amplification gave estimated nucleated cell counts. Generated by immunoSEQ multiplex PCR, the TCRdb table keeps only in-frame clones and is missing some. D and trimming come from the DNA, and the V and J calls and clone size come from that table. The table records about 140,000 clones, approximately 80% of them present only once. V lost 1 base to trimming and J lost 9 bases; unmatched junction nucleotides: 9. This CDR3 is 16 amino acids long. Germline V gene sequence: CDR1 SGHTA, CDR2 FQGNSA.

This clonotype was sampled from a woman younger than 35 who had been exposed to COVID-19. Sequenced: PBMCs or T cells enriched from blood (not recorded which). This chain links TRBV7-2 with TRBJ2-1; 10 bases agree with TRBD2. In nucleotides, the CDR3 is TGTGCCAGCAGCTTAGGTCCAGCGGGAGGGCCGGTTGAGCAGTTCTTC. Its protein is CASSLGPAGGPVEQFF.